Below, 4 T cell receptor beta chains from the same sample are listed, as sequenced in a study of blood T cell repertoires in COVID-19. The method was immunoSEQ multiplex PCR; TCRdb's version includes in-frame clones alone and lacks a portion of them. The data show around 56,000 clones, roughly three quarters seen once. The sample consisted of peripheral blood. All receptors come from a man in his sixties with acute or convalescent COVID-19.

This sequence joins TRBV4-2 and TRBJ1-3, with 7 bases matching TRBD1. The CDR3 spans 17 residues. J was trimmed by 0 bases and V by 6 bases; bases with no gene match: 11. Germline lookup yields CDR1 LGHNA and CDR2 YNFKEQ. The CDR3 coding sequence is TGTGCCAGCAGTCGAGTCTACAGGGGAGACTCTGGAAACACCATATATTTT. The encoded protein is CASSRVYRGDSGNTIYF.

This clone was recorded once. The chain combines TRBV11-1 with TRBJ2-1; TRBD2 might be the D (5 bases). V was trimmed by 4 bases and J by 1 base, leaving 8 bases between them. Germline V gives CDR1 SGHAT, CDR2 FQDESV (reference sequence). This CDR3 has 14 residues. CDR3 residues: CASSSEGSYNEQFF. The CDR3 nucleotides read TGTGCCAGCAGCTCAGAGGGTTCCTACAATGAGCAGTTCTTC.

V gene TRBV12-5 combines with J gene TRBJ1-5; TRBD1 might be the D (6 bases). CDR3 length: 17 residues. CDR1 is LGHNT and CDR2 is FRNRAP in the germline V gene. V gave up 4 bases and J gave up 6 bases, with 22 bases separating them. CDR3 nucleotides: TGTGCTAGTGGTTATGGGGCCCAGGGGAGAACGCGTCAGCCCCAGCATTTT. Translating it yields CASGYGAQGRTRQPQHF. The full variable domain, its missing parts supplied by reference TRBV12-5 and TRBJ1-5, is DARVTQTPRHKVTEMGQEVTMRCQPILGHNTVFWYRQTMMQGLELLAYFRNRAPLDDSGMPKDRFSAEMPDATLATLKIQPSEPRDSAVYFCASGYGAQGRTRQPQHFGDGTRLSIL.

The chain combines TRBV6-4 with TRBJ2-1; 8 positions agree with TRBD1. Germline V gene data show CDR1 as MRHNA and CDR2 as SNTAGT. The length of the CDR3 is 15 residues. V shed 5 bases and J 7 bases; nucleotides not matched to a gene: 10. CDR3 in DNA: TGTGCCAGCAGTTACCAGGGGGCGCGAATAAATGAGCAGTTCTTC. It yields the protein CASSYQGARINEQFF.